The 21 T cell receptor beta chains listed next were all sequenced from one sample in a study of cytomegalovirus exposure and HLA in healthy donors. It was with 60 Vbeta and 13 Jbeta primers that the PCR ran. Libraries were prepared by immunoSEQ multiplex PCR; TCRdb keeps only in-frame clonotypes and omits some of them. The sample lists 75,000 to 80,000 clones; more than 55% were seen once. The sequencing sample was made of PBMCs. These receptors were collected from a man in his 60s in good health and CMV-seropositive.

The chain has TRBV27 and TRBJ2-3, with TRBD1 identical over 9 bases. This CDR3 region has 17 residues. CDR1 is MNHEY and CDR2 is SMNVEV in the germline V gene (reference sequence). The ends lost 5 bases at V and 2 bases at J; junction bases unmatched: 11. In nucleotides, the CDR3 is TGTGCCAGCAGTACGTTCCGGGACAGGGTCTTCACAGATACGCAGTATTTT. Residues: CASSTFRDRVFTDTQYF.

This clone was counted between two and nine times. The chain joins TRBV2 to TRBJ2-2; D uncertain. Germline values: CDR1 SNHLY, CDR2 FYNNEI. V lost 10 bases and J lost 7, with 16 bases in between. The CDR3 length is 13 residues. CDR3 sequence: CATRSSPYGELFF. For the CDR3, the DNA is TGTGCCACCCGGAGTAGCCCCTACGGGGAGCTGTTTTTT.

J is TRBJ2-1 and V is TRBV28, with TRBD1 identical over 9 bases. From germline, CDR1 is MDHEN and CDR2 SYDVKM. The CDR3 sequence is 15 residues long. Trimming removed 6 bases from V and 4 bases from J; junction bases left unmatched: 7. Here the CDR3 reads CASSPTGGPYNEQFF. The CDR3 DNA is TGTGCCAGCAGCCCGACAGGGGGGCCTTACAATGAGCAGTTCTTC.

The J gene is TRBJ2-7, the V gene TRBV5-8, with 12 nucleotides matching TRBD2. V dropped 0 bases and J dropped 3; count of bases not matched to a gene: 7. This CDR3 has 17 amino acids. Germline loops: CDR1 SGHTS, CDR2 YDEGEE. The CDR3 protein is CASSLGGLTSGGYEQYF. Here the CDR3 DNA reads TGTGCCAGCAGCTTGGGGGGTTTGACTAGCGGGGGCTACGAGCAGTACTTC.

The rearrangement joins TRBV15 to TRBJ2-2, with a tentative D call TRBD1 (6 bases). The CDR3 runs to 18 residues. CDR1 and CDR2 (germline): LNHNV, YYDKDF (reference sequence). Trimming stripped 0 bases from V and 4 bases from J, with 18 bases between. The CDR3 reads CATSRDQGWGRLTGELFF. CDR3 nucleotides: TGTGCCACCAGCAGAGATCAAGGTTGGGGGCGCCTCACCGGGGAGCTGTTTTTT.

The table lists this clone with a few counts. The chain combines TRBV29-1 with TRBJ2-5, with no clear D. There are 12 residues in the CDR3. The V gene's germline CDR1 is SQVTM and CDR2 ANQGSEA. The V end lost 2 bases, the J end lost 7 bases, and 11 bases lay between the germline ends. The CDR3 spells CSVERSFGTQYF. CDR3 DNA: TGCAGCGTTGAAAGATCGTTCGGGACCCAGTACTTC.

A note on this clone: Other nucleotide sequences from this sample produce the same CDR3. The V and J genes are TRBV7-2 and TRBJ2-7; D is perhaps TRBD1 (6 bases). V was trimmed by 3 bases and J by 2 bases, leaving 11 bases between them. Germline V gives CDR1 SGHTA, CDR2 FQGNSA. There are 14 residues in the CDR3. The CDR3 region has the DNA TGTGCCAGCAGCTTTGGGACAAGGACCTACGAGCAGTACTTC. It is translated as CASSFGTRTYEQYF.

The V gene is TRBV27, the J gene TRBJ2-7; TRBD2 might be the D (6 bases). The CDR3 is 15 amino acids. The germline V gene has CDR1 MNHEY and CDR2 SMNVEV (reference sequence). Trimming stripped 8 bases from V and 0 bases from J, with 17 bases between. CDR3 region: CASAELGGSSYEQYF. For the CDR3, the DNA is TGTGCCAGCGCGGAGTTAGGAGGGAGCTCCTACGAGCAGTACTTC.

This rearrangement joins TRBV6-1 to TRBJ2-7; a possible D gene is TRBD2 (5 bases). The CDR3 totals 11 residues. V lost 4 bases, J lost 6 bases, and 7 bases lay in between. CDR1 is MNHNS, CDR2 SASEGT, per germline. The CDR3 loop reads CASSVGGEQYF. The DNA of the CDR3 is TGTGCCAGCAGTGTAGGAGGCGAGCAGTACTTC.

The gene calls are TRBV14 and TRBJ1-2, with D uncertain. CDR1 and CDR2 from the germline V gene are SGHDN and FVKESK. The CDR3 loop spans 13 amino acids. V was clipped by 1 base and J by 4 bases, with 7 bases between them. The CDR3 sequence is CASSQGVSYGYTF. The CDR3 DNA follows: TGTGCCAGCAGCCAAGGCGTTAGCTATGGCTACACCTTC.

V and J are TRBV11-3 and TRBJ2-2, with 8 bases matching TRBD1. The germline gives CDR1 SGHNT, CDR2 YENEEA. The CDR3 covers 13 residues. V was clipped by 7 bases and J by 4 bases; unmatched bases: 2. CDR3 residues: CASKDRGTGELFF. CDR3 nucleotide sequence: TGTGCCAGCAAAGACAGGGGCACCGGGGAGCTGTTTTTT.

CDR3 residues: CASSVVAAPYNEQFF. DNA for the CDR3: TGTGCCAGCAGCGTAGTAGCGGCCCCTTACAATGAGCAGTTCTTC. The chain employs TRBV9 and TRBJ2-1; TRBD2 might be the D (6 bases). The CDR3 has 15 amino acids. CDR1 is SGDLS and CDR2 is YYNGEE in the germline V gene. Trimming cost V 0 bases and J 4 bases, with 11 bases left between them.

The chain is built from TRBV18 and TRBJ1-1; 8 bases fit TRBD1. Germline values: CDR1 KGHSH, CDR2 LQKENI. The J segment lost 0 bases and the V segment lost 3 bases, leaving 21 bases of the junction unmatched. The CDR3 length is 21 residues. The chain's CDR3 is CASSPRQLTGERVWVNTEAFF. The CDR3 DNA reads TGTGCCAGCTCACCCCGGCAGTTGACAGGGGAACGGGTTTGGGTGAACACTGAAGCTTTCTTT.

This clone was picked up one time. The V gene is TRBV13, the J gene TRBJ2-3; 12 bases are a match to TRBD2. In germline, CDR1 is PRHDT, CDR2 FYEKMQ (reference sequence). The CDR3 totals 16 residues. Germline trimming cut 2 bases from V and 5 bases from J; bases unmatched to any gene: 5. Written as DNA, the CDR3 is TGTGCCAGCAGCTTAATCCTAGCGGGGGGGCTAGATACGCAGTATTTT. It is translated as CASSLILAGGLDTQYF. The variable domain in full, with the rest retrieved from reference TRBV13 and TRBJ2-3, is AAGVIQSPRHLIKEKRETATLKCYPIPRHDTVYWYQQGPGQDPQFLISFYEKMQSDKGSIPDRFSAQQFSDYHSELNMSSLELGDSALYFCASSLILAGGLDTQYFGPGTRLTVL.

The chain employs TRBV18 and TRBJ2-1, with D possibly matching TRBD2 (6 bases). The CDR3 is 17 residues long. The V end was cut by 5 bases, the J end by 6 bases, with 23 bases between. CDR1 and CDR2 (germline): KGHSH, LQKENI. The DNA of the CDR3 is TGTGCCAGCTCAAAAACGGGATTCGGAAGGGAGGCCAATGAGCAGTTCTTC. This encodes CASSKTGFGREANEQFF.

This chain links TRBV7-9 with TRBJ1-3, with D possibly matching TRBD1 (5 bases). In germline, CDR1 is SEHNR, CDR2 FQNEAQ (reference sequence). Trimming stripped 7 bases from V and 0 bases from J, with 10 bases between. The CDR3 runs to 14 residues. Here the CDR3 reads CASTAQVSGNTIYF. The CDR3 DNA follows: TGTGCCAGCACCGCACAGGTCTCTGGAAACACCATATATTTT.

The chain couples TRBV6-1 to TRBJ2-7; tentatively, D is TRBD1 (5 bases). The CDR3 sequence is 14 residues long. Germline V gene lookup returns CDR1 MNHNS and CDR2 SASEGT. Trimming stripped 7 bases from V and 5 bases from J, with 18 bases between. CDR3 DNA: TGTGCCAGCACCCCCGGGCAGGGAAGAAACGAGCAGTACTTC. Protein: CASTPGQGRNEQYF.

The chain recombines TRBV27 with TRBJ2-5; 9 bases line up with TRBD2. The CDR3 spans 16 residues. Germline-derived CDR1 and CDR2 are MNHEY and SMNVEV (reference sequence). With 5 bases clipped from V and 5 bases from J, the junction kept 12 bases outside the gene matches. CDR3 amino acids: CASSPQRLAVGETQYF. The CDR3, as DNA: TGTGCCAGCAGTCCACAAAGACTAGCGGTGGGTGAGACCCAGTACTTC.

This chain uses TRBV6-5 with TRBJ2-7, with 8 bases lining up with TRBD2. The length of the CDR3 is 14 residues. Trimming at V came to 2 bases and at J to 5 bases, leaving 5 bases not matched to a gene. CDR1 MNHEY and CDR2 SVGAGI come from the germline V gene. This chain's CDR3 is CASSYREGLDEQYF. As DNA, the CDR3 is TGTGCCAGCAGTTACCGGGAGGGTCTGGACGAGCAGTACTTC.

The chain employs TRBV27 and TRBJ1-1; 8 bases map to TRBD1. V was clipped by 6 bases and J by 4 bases; unmatched bases: 7. The CDR3 sequence is 14 residues long. The V gene's germline CDR1 is MNHEY and CDR2 SMNVEV (reference sequence). CDR3: CASRQIDRGTEAFF. Here the CDR3 DNA reads TGTGCCAGCAGACAAATCGACAGGGGCACTGAAGCTTTCTTT.

V usage is TRBV6-5 and J usage is TRBJ2-1; 10 bases agree with TRBD2. Germline CDR1 and CDR2: MNHEY and SVGAGI. The CDR3 spans 15 residues. V gave up 5 bases and J gave up 3 bases; unmatched junction bases: 4. The CDR3 DNA is TGTGCCAGCAGTCTGAGCGGGGGGGACTACAATGAGCAGTTCTTC. This gives the protein CASSLSGGDYNEQFF.